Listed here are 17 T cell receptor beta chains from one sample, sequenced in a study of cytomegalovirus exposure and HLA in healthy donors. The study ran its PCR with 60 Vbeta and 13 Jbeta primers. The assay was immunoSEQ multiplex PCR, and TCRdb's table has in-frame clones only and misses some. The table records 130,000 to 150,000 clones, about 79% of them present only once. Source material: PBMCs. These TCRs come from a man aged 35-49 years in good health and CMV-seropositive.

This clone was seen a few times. CDR3 in amino acids: CASRPGQGNTEAFF. CDR3 sequence (DNA): TGTGCCAGCAGACCAGGACAGGGGAACACTGAAGCTTTCTTT. V and J are TRBV6-5 and TRBJ1-1; 8 positions match TRBD1. Trimming took 6 bases from V and 1 from J; bases not matched to a gene: 4. CDR3 length equals 14 residues. Germline CDR1 and CDR2: MNHEY and SVGAGI.

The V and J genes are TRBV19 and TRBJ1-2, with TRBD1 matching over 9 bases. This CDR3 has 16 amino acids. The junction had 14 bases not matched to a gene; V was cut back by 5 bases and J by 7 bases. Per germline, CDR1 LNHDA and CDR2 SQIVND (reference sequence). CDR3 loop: CASSADFRRDRVGYTF. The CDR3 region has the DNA TGTGCCAGTAGTGCAGACTTCCGGCGGGACAGGGTTGGCTACACCTTC.

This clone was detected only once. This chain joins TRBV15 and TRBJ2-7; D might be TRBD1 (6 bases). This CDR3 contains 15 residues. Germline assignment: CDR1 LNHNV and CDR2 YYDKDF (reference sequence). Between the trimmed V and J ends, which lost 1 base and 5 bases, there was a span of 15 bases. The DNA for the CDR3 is TGTGCCACCAGCAGAGGAGAACAGGGAAAAAACGAGCAGTACTTC. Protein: CATSRGEQGKNEQYF.

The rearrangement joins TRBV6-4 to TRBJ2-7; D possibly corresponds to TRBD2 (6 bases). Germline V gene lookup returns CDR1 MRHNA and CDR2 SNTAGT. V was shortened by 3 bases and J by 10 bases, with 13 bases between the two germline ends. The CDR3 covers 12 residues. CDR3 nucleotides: TGTGCCAGCAGTGATTTCGCGGGGCATCAGTACTTC. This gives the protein CASSDFAGHQYF.

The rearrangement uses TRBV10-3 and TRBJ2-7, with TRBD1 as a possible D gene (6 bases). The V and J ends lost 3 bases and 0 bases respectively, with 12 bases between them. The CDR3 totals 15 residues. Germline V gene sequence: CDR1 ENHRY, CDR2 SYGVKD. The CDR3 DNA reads TGTGCCATCAGTGATTGGACAGCCGCCTCCTACGAGCAGTACTTC. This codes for CAISDWTAASYEQYF.

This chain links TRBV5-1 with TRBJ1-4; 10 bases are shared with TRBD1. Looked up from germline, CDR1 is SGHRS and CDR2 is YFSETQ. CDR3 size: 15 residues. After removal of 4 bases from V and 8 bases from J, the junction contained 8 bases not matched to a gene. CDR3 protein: CASSTGQGVSEKLFF. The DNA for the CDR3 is TGCGCCAGCAGCACCGGACAGGGGGTTTCCGAAAAACTGTTTTTT.

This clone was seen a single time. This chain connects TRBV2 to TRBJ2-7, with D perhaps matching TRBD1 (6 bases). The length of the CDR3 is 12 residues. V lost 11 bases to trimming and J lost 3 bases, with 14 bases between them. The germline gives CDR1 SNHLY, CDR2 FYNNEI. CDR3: CAGGRRGYEQYF. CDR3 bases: TGTGCCGGCGGGCGCAGGGGCTACGAGCAGTACTTC. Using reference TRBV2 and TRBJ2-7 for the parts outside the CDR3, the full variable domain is EPEVTQTPSHQVTQMGQEVILRCVPISNHLYFYWYRQILGQKVEFLVSFYNNEISEKSEIFDDQFSVERPDGSNFTLKIRSTKLEDSAMYFCAGGRRGYEQYFGPGTRLTVT.

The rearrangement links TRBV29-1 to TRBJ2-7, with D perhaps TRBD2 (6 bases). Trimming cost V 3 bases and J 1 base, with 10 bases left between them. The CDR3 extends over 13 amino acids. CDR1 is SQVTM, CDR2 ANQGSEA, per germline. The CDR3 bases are TGCAGCGTTGAGAAGGAGGGATCCTACGAGCAGTACTTC. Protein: CSVEKEGSYEQYF.

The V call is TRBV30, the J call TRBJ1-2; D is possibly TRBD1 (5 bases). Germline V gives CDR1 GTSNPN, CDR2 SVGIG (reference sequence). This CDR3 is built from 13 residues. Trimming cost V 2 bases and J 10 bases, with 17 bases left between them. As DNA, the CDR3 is TGTGCCTGGAGTACCCGCTGGGGCCCAAACTACACCTTC. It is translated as CAWSTRWGPNYTF.

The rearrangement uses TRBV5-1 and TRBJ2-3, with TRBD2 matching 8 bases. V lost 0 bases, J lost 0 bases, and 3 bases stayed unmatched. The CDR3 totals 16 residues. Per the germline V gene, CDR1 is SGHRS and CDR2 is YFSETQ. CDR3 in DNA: TGCGCCAGCAGCTTGGCGACTAGCGTAAGCACAGATACGCAGTATTTT. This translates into CASSLATSVSTDTQYF.

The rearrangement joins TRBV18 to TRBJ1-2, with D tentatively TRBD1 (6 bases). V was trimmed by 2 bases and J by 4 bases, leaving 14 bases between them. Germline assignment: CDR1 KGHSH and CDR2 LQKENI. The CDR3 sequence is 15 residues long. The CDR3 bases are TGTGCCAGCTCACCAGCGGACAGTCGCCTCTATGGCTACACCTTC. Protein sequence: CASSPADSRLYGYTF.

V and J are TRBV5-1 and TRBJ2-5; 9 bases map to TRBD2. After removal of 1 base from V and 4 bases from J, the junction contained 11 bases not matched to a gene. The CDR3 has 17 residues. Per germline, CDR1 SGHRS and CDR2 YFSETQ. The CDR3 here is CASSLIPVGRGGETQYF. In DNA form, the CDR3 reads TGCGCCAGCAGCTTGATCCCCGTAGGGCGGGGGGGAGAGACCCAGTACTTC.

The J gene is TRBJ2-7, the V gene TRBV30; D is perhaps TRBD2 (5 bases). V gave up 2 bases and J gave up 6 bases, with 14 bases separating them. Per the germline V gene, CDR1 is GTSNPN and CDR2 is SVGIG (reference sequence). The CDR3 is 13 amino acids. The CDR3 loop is CAWSSGPPGEQYF. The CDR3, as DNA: TGTGCCTGGAGTAGCGGACCCCCTGGCGAGCAGTACTTC.

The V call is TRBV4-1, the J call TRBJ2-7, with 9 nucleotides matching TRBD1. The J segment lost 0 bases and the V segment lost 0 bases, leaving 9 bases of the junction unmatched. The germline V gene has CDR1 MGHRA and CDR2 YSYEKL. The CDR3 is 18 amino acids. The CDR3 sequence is CASSQDRFGDRDSYEQYF. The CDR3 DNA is TGCGCCAGCAGCCAAGATAGATTTGGGGACAGGGACTCCTACGAGCAGTACTTC.

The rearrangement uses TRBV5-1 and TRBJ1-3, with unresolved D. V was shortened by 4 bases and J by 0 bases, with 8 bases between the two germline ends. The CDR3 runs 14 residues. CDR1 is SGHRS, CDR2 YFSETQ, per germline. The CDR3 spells CASSPGDSGNTIYF. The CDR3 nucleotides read TGCGCCAGCAGCCCTGGAGACTCTGGAAACACCATATATTTT.

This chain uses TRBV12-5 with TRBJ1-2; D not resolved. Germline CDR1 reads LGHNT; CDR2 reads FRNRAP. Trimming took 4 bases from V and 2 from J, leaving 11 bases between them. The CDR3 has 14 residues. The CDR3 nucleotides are TGTGCTAGTGGTTCGGGAACTATAAACTATGGCTACACCTTC. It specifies CASGSGTINYGYTF.

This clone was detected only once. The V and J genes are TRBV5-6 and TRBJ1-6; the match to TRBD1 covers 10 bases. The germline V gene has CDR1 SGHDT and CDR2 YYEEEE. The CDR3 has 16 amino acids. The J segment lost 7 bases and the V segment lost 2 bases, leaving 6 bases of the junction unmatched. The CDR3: CASSFPGQGKNSPLHF. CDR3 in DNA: TGTGCCAGCAGCTTCCCGGGACAGGGGAAGAATTCACCCCTCCACTTT.